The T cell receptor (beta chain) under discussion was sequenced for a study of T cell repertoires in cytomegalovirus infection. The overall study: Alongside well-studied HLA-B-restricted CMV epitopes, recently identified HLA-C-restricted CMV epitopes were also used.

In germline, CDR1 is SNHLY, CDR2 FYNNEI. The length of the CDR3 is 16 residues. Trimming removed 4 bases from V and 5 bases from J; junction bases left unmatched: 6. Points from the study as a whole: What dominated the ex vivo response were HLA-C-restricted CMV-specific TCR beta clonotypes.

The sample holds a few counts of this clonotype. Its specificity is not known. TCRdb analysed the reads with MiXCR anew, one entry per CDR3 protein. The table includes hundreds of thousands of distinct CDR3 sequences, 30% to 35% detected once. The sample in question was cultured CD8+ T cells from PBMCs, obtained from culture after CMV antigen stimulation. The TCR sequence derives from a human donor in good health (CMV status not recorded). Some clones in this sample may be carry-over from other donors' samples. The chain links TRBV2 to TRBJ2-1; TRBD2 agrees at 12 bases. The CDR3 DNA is TGTGCCAGCAGTGCCCCTAGCGGGGGGGCTCACAATGAGCAGTTCTTC. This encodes CASSAPSGGAHNEQFF.